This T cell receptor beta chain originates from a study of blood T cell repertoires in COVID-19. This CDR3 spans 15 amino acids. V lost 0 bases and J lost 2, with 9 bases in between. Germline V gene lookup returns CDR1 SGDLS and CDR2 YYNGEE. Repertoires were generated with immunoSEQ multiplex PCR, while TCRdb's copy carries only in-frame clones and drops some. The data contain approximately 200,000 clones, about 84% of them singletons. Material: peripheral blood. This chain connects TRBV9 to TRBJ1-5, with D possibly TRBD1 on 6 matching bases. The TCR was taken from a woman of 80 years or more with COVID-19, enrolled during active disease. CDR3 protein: CASSVAGGGNQPQHF. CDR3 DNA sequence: TGTGCCAGCAGCGTAGCTGGGGGCGGCAATCAGCCCCAGCATTTT.